These 30 T cell receptor beta chains were all obtained from the same sample, sequenced in a study of beta chain features in type 1 diabetes. Study-wide findings and caveats: Shortening that was moderate but significant affected the TCRB CDR3s of Type 1 diabetes patients in all four CD4+ subsets.

cDNA synthesis used the whole RNA isolate, giving expressed TCRB sequences. Assay used: immunoSEQ multiplex PCR; TCRdb lists only in-frame clones, some missing. This table holds around 100,000 clones, under 30% found once. Their antigens are not known. Input material: central memory CD4+ T cells from blood. These receptors were taken from a young woman with type 1 diabetes.

The V and J genes are TRBV2 and TRBJ2-7; TRBD1 aligns across 8 bases. V lost 7 bases, J lost 1 base, and 6 bases stayed unmatched. Germline V gives CDR1 SNHLY, CDR2 FYNNEI. There are 14 residues in the CDR3. The CDR3 nucleotides are TGTGCCAGCAAGGATAGGGACAGGTCCTACGAGCAGTACTTC. It is translated as CASKDRDRSYEQYF.

The chain is built from TRBV10-3 and TRBJ2-1; maybe TRBD1 (5 bases). The length of the CDR3 is 14 residues. V lost 10 bases and J lost 9, with 22 bases in between. Germline V lookup: CDR1 ENHRY, CDR2 SYGVKD. The CDR3 bases are TGTGCCACCCAGGACACATACGGCCGCGGTGAGCAGTTCTTC. Its protein is CATQDTYGRGEQFF.

A few counts support this clone. The chain joins TRBV2 to TRBJ2-3; maybe TRBD2 (5 bases). The germline gives CDR1 SNHLY, CDR2 FYNNEI. Trimming stripped 10 bases from V and 2 bases from J, with 19 bases between. CDR3 length: 15 residues. CDR3: CAMKLGPGPTDTQYF. The CDR3 bases are TGTGCCATGAAACTAGGCCCCGGGCCCACAGATACGCAGTATTTT.

This clone was seen more than once but under ten times. This chain links TRBV6-6 with TRBJ2-7, with 7 bases fitting TRBD1. CDR1 and CDR2 (germline): MNHNY, SVGAGI (reference sequence). This CDR3 has 13 residues. The trim removed 4 bases at V and 1 base at J, leaving 1 base unmatched. CDR3 protein: CASSWGQSYEQYF. The CDR3 nucleotides read TGTGCCAGCAGTTGGGGACAGTCCTACGAGCAGTACTTC.

The V gene is TRBV5-1, the J gene TRBJ2-1, with unresolved D. V was pared by 0 bases and J by 1 base, with 5 bases between. This CDR3 contains 14 residues. The germline CDR1 and CDR2 sequences are SGHRS and YFSETQ. CDR3 loop: CASSLDWSYNEQFF. CDR3 DNA sequence: TGCGCCAGCAGCTTGGACTGGTCCTACAATGAGCAGTTCTTC. The complete variable domain, with remaining parts taken from reference TRBV5-1 and TRBJ2-1, reads KAGVTQTPRYLIKTRGQQVTLSCSPISGHRSVSWYQQTPGQGLQFLFEYFSETQRNKGNFPGRFSGRQFSNSRSEMNVSTLELGDSALYLCASSLDWSYNEQFFGPGTRLTVL.

This clone was seen a handful of times. The chain recombines TRBV10-3 with TRBJ1-1; D may be TRBD1 (5 bases). The CDR3 sequence is 15 residues long. V shed 10 bases and J shed 0 bases, with 18 bases lying between them. Germline V CDR1 and CDR2: ENHRY, SYGVKD. The CDR3: CATNPGTTMNTEAFF. Written as DNA, the CDR3 is TGTGCCACAAATCCCGGGACTACCATGAACACTGAAGCTTTCTTT.

The chain uses TRBV2 and TRBJ2-5; 9 positions agree with TRBD2. The junction had 5 bases not matched to a gene; V was cut back by 5 bases and J by 4 bases. The CDR3 has 14 amino acids. Germline V gene sequence: CDR1 SNHLY, CDR2 FYNNEI. The CDR3: CASSTAGGGETQYF. In DNA form, the CDR3 reads TGTGCCAGCAGTACAGCGGGAGGTGGAGAGACCCAGTACTTC.

The chain combines TRBV6-5 with TRBJ2-1; 7 bases match TRBD1. In germline, CDR1 is MNHEY, CDR2 SVGAGI. V dropped 2 bases and J dropped 7; count of bases not matched to a gene: 5. The CDR3 contains 14 residues. In DNA, the CDR3 is TGTGCCAGCAGTTACGAGGGGGCGCTTAATGAGCAGTTCTTC. Protein product: CASSYEGALNEQFF.

The V call is TRBV30, the J call TRBJ1-5, with 7 bases aligning to TRBD1. CDR1 is GTSNPN and CDR2 is SVGIG in the germline V gene (reference sequence). CDR3 length: 14 amino acids. The V segment lost 5 bases and the J segment 6 bases; nucleotides outside the gene matches: 10. The CDR3 protein is CAWQDRRASQPQHF. The CDR3 coding sequence is TGTGCCTGGCAGGACAGGCGGGCGAGTCAGCCCCAGCATTTT.

This clone was found a few times. The chain has TRBV29-1 and TRBJ1-1; no clear D gene. CDR3 length: 13 amino acids. Between the trimmed V and J ends, which lost 7 bases and 2 bases, there was a span of 14 bases. Germline values: CDR1 SQVTM, CDR2 ANQGSEA. CDR3 amino acids: CSGGIPENTEAFF. CDR3 in DNA: TGCAGCGGAGGAATTCCAGAAAACACTGAAGCTTTCTTT.

A few counts support this clone. The J gene is TRBJ2-2, the V gene TRBV4-1; weak D call: TRBD1 (6 bases). V gave up 6 bases and J gave up 3 bases, with 20 bases separating them. CDR1 and CDR2 (germline): MGHRA, YSYEKL. The CDR3 runs to 17 residues. The CDR3 DNA sequence: TGCGCCAGCAGAGAAACGTTCCGGGACATCTACACCGGGGAGCTGTTTTTT. This codes for CASRETFRDIYTGELFF.

This chain uses TRBV2 with TRBJ1-1; D may be TRBD1 (6 bases). The V gene lost 6 bases and the J gene lost 7 bases, with 12 bases spanning the gap. This CDR3 region has 12 residues. CDR1 is SNHLY and CDR2 is FYNNEI in the germline V gene. CDR3 region: CASSGQFNEAFF. CDR3 in DNA: TGTGCCAGCAGCGGACAGTTTAATGAAGCTTTCTTT.

The chain joins TRBV6-6 to TRBJ2-3; weak D call: TRBD1 (5 bases). From germline, CDR1 is MNHNY and CDR2 SVGAGI (reference sequence). The CDR3 length is 15 residues. The germline V and J ends were trimmed by 5 bases and 2 bases, with 14 bases remaining between them. Here the CDR3 reads CASSVGAGHTDTQYF. CDR3 nucleotides: TGTGCCAGCAGTGTAGGGGCCGGCCACACAGATACGCAGTATTTT.

This clone showed up just a few times. This rearrangement joins TRBV7-2 to TRBJ2-5; 15 nucleotides agree with TRBD2. CDR3 length equals 17 residues. V dropped 5 bases and J dropped 5; count of bases not matched to a gene: 9. Germline V gene sequence: CDR1 SGHTA, CDR2 FQGNSA. CDR3 residues: CASSLTGLAGGVETQYF. In nucleotides, the CDR3 is TGTGCCAGCAGCCTAACGGGACTAGCGGGAGGAGTGGAGACCCAGTACTTC.

This clone was detected only a few times. The genes are TRBV29-1 and TRBJ1-4; possible D gene TRBD1, 5 bases. The CDR3 covers 13 residues. V was cut by 3 bases and J by 10 bases, with 15 bases left in between. Germline V CDR1 and CDR2: SQVTM, ANQGSEA. The CDR3 loop reads CSVEGGSEVKLFF. In DNA form, the CDR3 reads TGCAGCGTTGAGGGGGGTAGTGAGGTAAAACTGTTTTTT.

The chain joins TRBV9 to TRBJ2-1, with 7 bases that match TRBD1. The CDR3 has 17 residues. The germline V gene has CDR1 SGDLS and CDR2 YYNGEE. V shed 3 bases, J shed 7 bases, and the junction held 16 bases outside the gene matches. The CDR3 protein is CASSEAGGTRSRNEQFF. CDR3 in DNA: TGTGCCAGCAGCGAAGCAGGGGGTACTCGATCCAGGAATGAGCAGTTCTTC. The variable domain in full, with the rest retrieved from reference TRBV9 and TRBJ2-1, is DSGVTQTPKHLITATGQRVTLRCSPRSGDLSVYWYQQSLDQGLQFLIQYYNGEERAKGNILERFSAQQFPDLHSELNLSSLELGDSALYFCASSEAGGTRSRNEQFFGPGTRLTVL.

In this sample, this clone turned up a few times. The rearrangement joins TRBV11-2 to TRBJ2-3; 7 bases align to TRBD2. Per the germline V gene, CDR1 is SGHAT and CDR2 is FQNNGV. V trimming: 6 bases; J trimming: 2 bases; junction bases outside the gene matches: 5. The CDR3 is 14 amino acids. The DNA for the CDR3 is TGTGCCAGCAGTTTGGGACTATACACAGATACGCAGTATTTT. Encoded protein: CASSLGLYTDTQYF.

A single count supports this clone. The chain has TRBV7-9 and TRBJ1-1; tentatively, D is TRBD1 (5 bases). The CDR3 extends over 14 amino acids. Between the trimmed V and J ends, which lost 5 bases and 7 bases, there was a span of 17 bases. CDR1 and CDR2 from the germline V gene are SEHNR and FQNEAQ (reference sequence). CDR3 residues: CASSRSGDRGEAFF. Written as DNA, the CDR3 is TGTGCCAGCAGCAGGTCGGGGGATAGAGGTGAAGCTTTCTTT.

The J gene is TRBJ2-7, the V gene TRBV28, with 12 bases aligning to TRBD2. Germline CDR1 and CDR2: MDHEN and SYDVKM. The junction had 3 bases not matched to a gene; V was cut back by 2 bases and J by 4 bases. There are 15 residues in the CDR3. CDR3 sequence: CASSLLAGGSYEQYF. DNA for the CDR3: TGTGCCAGCAGTTTACTAGCGGGAGGGTCTTACGAGCAGTACTTC.

The V and J genes are TRBV28 and TRBJ1-1; D perhaps matches TRBD1 (5 bases). The V gene's germline CDR1 is MDHEN and CDR2 SYDVKM. The CDR3 length is 14 residues. V gave up 3 bases and J gave up 2 bases, with 10 bases separating them. The CDR3 DNA sequence: TGTGCCAGCAGTTTGGGGGGGATTAACACTGAAGCTTTCTTT. It translates to CASSLGGINTEAFF. The entire variable domain, with the rest obtained from reference TRBV28 and TRBJ1-1, is as follows: DVKVTQSSRYLVKRTGEKVFLECVQDMDHENMFWYRQDPGLGLRLIYFSYDVKMKEKGDIPEGYSVSREKKERFSLILESASTNQTSMYLCASSLGGINTEAFFGQGTRLTVV.

This clone showed up just a few times. The chain is built from TRBV18 and TRBJ2-6; D unclear. There are 14 residues in the CDR3. In germline, CDR1 is KGHSH, CDR2 LQKENI. The ends were cut back, 3 bases at V and 4 bases at J, with 7 bases in the middle. This CDR3 reads CASSPPSGANVLTF. The CDR3 DNA reads TGTGCCAGCTCACCTCCCTCCGGGGCCAACGTCCTGACTTTC.

The chain carries TRBV19 and TRBJ1-5, with 7 bases identical to TRBD1. V shed 3 bases and J 5 bases; nucleotides not matched to a gene: 13. The CDR3 covers 17 residues. Germline values: CDR1 LNHDA, CDR2 SQIVND (reference sequence). The chain's CDR3 is CASSMRQRHRGDQPQHF. The CDR3 nucleotides are TGTGCCAGTAGTATGAGACAGCGTCACAGGGGCGATCAGCCCCAGCATTTT.

This clone was picked up a small number of times. This rearrangement joins TRBV18 to TRBJ2-1; 9 bases line up with TRBD2. J was trimmed by 8 bases and V by 0 bases; bases with no gene match: 5. Germline V lookup: CDR1 KGHSH, CDR2 LQKENI. This CDR3 spans 15 amino acids. CDR3 nucleotide sequence: TGTGCCAGCTCACCACCTAGCGGGAGTAGGGATGAGCAGTTCTTC. This encodes CASSPPSGSRDEQFF. The whole variable domain, remainder taken from reference TRBV18 and TRBJ2-1, is NAGVMQNPRHLVRRRGQEARLRCSPMKGHSHVYWYRQLPEEGLKFMVYLQKENIIDESGMPKERFSAEFPKEGPSILRIQQVVRGDSAAYFCASSPPSGSRDEQFFGPGTRLTVL.

This clone was observed a handful of times. No DNA is shown, since the ends of the CDR3 on it are uncertain; the CDR3 is the one TCRdb lists. The J gene is TRBJ2-7, the V gene TRBV12-2; the listed D gene, TRBD2, was not tested against the DNA. TRBV12-2 is tagged as a pseudogene. Ends included, the CDR3 has 19 residues. The CDR3 loop is CASRLWGAGTLKSSYEQYV.

V usage is TRBV15 and J usage is TRBJ1-2; 8 positions match TRBD1. CDR1 and CDR2 from the germline V gene are LNHNV and YYDKDF (reference sequence). CDR3 size: 15 residues. With V trimmed by 2 bases and J by 6 bases, 8 bases remained unmatched. The CDR3 spells CATSRHDRGRNGYTF. The CDR3 coding sequence is TGTGCCACCAGCAGACATGACAGGGGTCGGAATGGCTACACCTTC.

This clone was seen only a few times. This sequence joins TRBV7-8 and TRBJ2-1, with TRBD2 matching 11 bases. CDR3 length equals 15 residues. Germline assignment: CDR1 SGHVS and CDR2 FQNEAQ. V gave up 4 bases and J gave up 7 bases; unmatched junction bases: 6. DNA of the CDR3: TGTGCCAGCAGCTCAGTAGCGGGAGGGCCGAATGAGCAGTTCTTC. It specifies CASSSVAGGPNEQFF.

This clone came up a few times. V is TRBV30 and J is TRBJ2-7, with 10 bases aligning to TRBD1. Unmatched junction bases numbered 3, after V lost 1 base and J lost 6 bases. Looked up from germline, CDR1 is GTSNPN and CDR2 is SVGIG (reference sequence). This CDR3 comprises 13 residues. The CDR3 DNA is TGTGCCTGGAGTGAGGGACAGGGGACCGAGCAGTACGTC. This encodes CAWSEGQGTEQYV.

This clone has more than one count but fewer than ten. This rearrangement joins TRBV28 to TRBJ1-1; possible D gene TRBD1, 5 bases. This CDR3 is built from 16 residues. Germline V CDR1 and CDR2: MDHEN, SYDVKM. V shed 7 bases and J shed 7 bases, with 25 bases lying between them. CDR3 coding DNA: TGTGCCAGCATCCCCATGGGATCGAAGGGGTACGGTGAAGCTTTCTTT. As protein: CASIPMGSKGYGEAFF.

The chain has TRBV30 and TRBJ1-1, with TRBD1 matching over 7 bases. This CDR3 contains 13 residues. V lost 6 bases and J lost 3; bases outside the gene matches: 7. Germline CDR1 is GTSNPN and CDR2 is SVGIG (reference sequence). For the CDR3, the DNA is TGTGCCTGTGCTAGGGGGCTGGACACTGAAGCTTTCTTT. It codes for CACARGLDTEAFF. The full variable domain, in which reference TRBV30 and TRBJ1-1 provide the parts outside the CDR3, is SQTIHQWPATLVQPVGSPLSLECTVEGTSNPNLYWYRQAAGRGLQLLFYSVGIGQISSEVPQNLSASRPQDRQFILSSKKLLLSDSGFYLCACARGLDTEAFFGQGTRLTVV.

The chain is built from TRBV5-1 and TRBJ2-1, with a tentative D call TRBD1 (6 bases). The ends were cut back, 2 bases at V and 8 bases at J, with 17 bases in the middle. Germline CDR1 SGHRS, CDR2 YFSETQ. The length of the CDR3 is 15 residues. The CDR3 spells CASSFSGARGDEQFF. CDR3 in DNA: TGCGCCAGCAGCTTTTCAGGGGCCAGGGGCGATGAGCAGTTCTTC.